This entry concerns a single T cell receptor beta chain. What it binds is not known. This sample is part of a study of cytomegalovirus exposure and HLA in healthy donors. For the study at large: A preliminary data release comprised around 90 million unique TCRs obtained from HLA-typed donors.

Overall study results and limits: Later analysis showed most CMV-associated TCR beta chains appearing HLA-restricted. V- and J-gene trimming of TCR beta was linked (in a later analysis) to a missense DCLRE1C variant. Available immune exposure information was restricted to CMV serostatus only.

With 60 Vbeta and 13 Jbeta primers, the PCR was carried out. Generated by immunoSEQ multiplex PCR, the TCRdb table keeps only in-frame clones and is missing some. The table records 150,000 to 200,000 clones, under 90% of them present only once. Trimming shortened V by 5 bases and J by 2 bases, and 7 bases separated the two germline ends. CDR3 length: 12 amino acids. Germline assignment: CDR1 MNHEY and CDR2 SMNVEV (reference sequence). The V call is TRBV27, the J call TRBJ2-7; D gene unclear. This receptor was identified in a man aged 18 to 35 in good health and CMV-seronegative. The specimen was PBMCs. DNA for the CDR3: TGTGCCAGCAGTCCCTCCCCCTACGAGCAGTACTTC. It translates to CASSPSPYEQYF.